The T cell receptor (beta chain) described here comes from a study of cytomegalovirus exposure and HLA in healthy donors. This clone was seen just once. The antigen is unknown. Study conclusions and caveats: 150 or so TCR beta chains were listed as cytomegalovirus-associated. In a later analysis, TCR beta V- and J-gene trimming was associated with a missense DCLRE1C variant. Cytomegalovirus status, reportedly, was diagnosed with high specificity and sensitivity by the classifier.

A multiplex PCR was run with 60 Vbeta primers and 13 Jbeta primers. Method: immunoSEQ multiplex PCR; TCRdb's copy keeps in-frame clones and lacks some. Among 180,000 or so clones listed, around 74% were seen once. Sequenced material: PBMCs. The sequence came from a male donor in good health and CMV-seronegative.

Here the CDR3 DNA reads TGTGCCAGCAACTCGGACATGCGAGCCAAAAACATTCAGTACTTC. Protein sequence: CASNSDMRAKNIQYF. This chain connects TRBV6-1 to TRBJ2-4; TRBD1 is a possible D gene (5 bases). Germline V gene lookup returns CDR1 MNHNS and CDR2 SASEGT. CDR3 size: 15 residues. V dropped 7 bases and J dropped 0 bases, with 13 bases sitting between them.